The rows below give T cell receptor beta chains drawn from one sample of a study of blood T cell repertoires in COVID-19. TCRdb's table, derived via immunoSEQ multiplex PCR, lists solely in-frame clones and lacks some. The repertoire holds 200,000 to 250,000 clones, with 86% as singletons. Input material: peripheral blood. These receptors originate from a man aged 25 to 40 who had recovered from COVID-19. Each CDR3 is given with its conserved first and last residue. A D gene is named only where the DNA matches it firmly. Rows may omit the clone size; those that give it use once, few, many or a size class.

clone_size	j_call	v_call	d_call	cdr3_nt	cdr3_aa
-	TRBJ1-1	TRBV10-3	TRBD1	TGTGCCATCAGTGCCCAGGGGGAGATTACTGAAGCTTTCTTT	CAISAQGEITEAFF
-	TRBJ1-1	TRBV5-1	TRBD1	TGCGCCAGCAGCGCTCGGGACAGATTCACTGAAGCTTTCTTT	CASSARDRFTEAFF
-	TRBJ2-7	TRBV4-3	-	TGCGCCAGCAGCCAAGATCAGGGTTACGAGCAGTACTTC	CASSQDQGYEQYF
-	TRBJ2-7	TRBV6-5	TRBD2	TGTGCCAGCAGCTCAACTAGCGGGGGATACGAGCAGTACTTC	CASSSTSGGYEQYF
-	TRBJ2-7	TRBV7-6	TRBD1	TGTGCCAGCAGTTCCCGACAGGGGACTGCCGTCTACGAGCAGTACTTC	CASSSRQGTAVYEQYF
-	TRBJ1-5	TRBV10-2	-	TGCGCCAGCTCAATTTGGAGGGGCTTTGGCAATCAGCCCCAGCATTTT	CASSIWRGFGNQPQHF
-	TRBJ2-6	TRBV7-8	-	TGTGCCAGCAGCACATGGCTGAGGCAGTGGACTGGGGCCAACGTCCTGACTTTC	CASSTWLRQWTGANVLTF
-	TRBJ2-6	TRBV7-9	TRBD1	TGTGCCAGCAGATCATCACGGGACAGGGGGGTATCCCTGACTTTC	CASRSSRDRGVSLTF
-	TRBJ1-2	TRBV12-2	-	TGTGCAAGTCGCTTAGAGCCCGGGCGAGGGAGATCCCGTTTGGCTAACTATGGCTACACCTTC	CASRLEPGRGRSRLANYGYTF
-	TRBJ1-3	TRBV4-2	-	TGTGCCAGCAGCCAAGATTGGCGGGGGGCCTCTGGAAACACCATATATTTT	CASSQDWRGASGNTIYF
-	TRBJ2-1	TRBV27	TRBD1	TGTGCCAGCAGTTTAATGCCAGGGGGCGACTACAATGAGCAGTTCTTC	CASSLMPGGDYNEQFF
-	TRBJ2-7	TRBV7-9	-	TGTGCCAGCAGCCTTCCTGTCTCCTACGAGCAGTACTTC	CASSLPVSYEQYF
-	TRBJ1-3	TRBV2	-	TGTGCCAGCAACAGGGATATTGGAAACACCATATATTTT	CASNRDIGNTIYF
-	TRBJ1-6	TRBV7-6	TRBD1	TGTGCCAGCAGCTTAGATCCAGGGACAGGGAGTTCACCCCTCCACTTT	CASSLDPGTGSSPLHF
-	TRBJ1-5	TRBV7-2	-	TGTGCCAGCAGCTTAGTGGGCAGCAATCAGCCCCAGCATTTT	CASSLVGSNQPQHF
-	TRBJ2-3	TRBV12-5	-	TGTGCTAGTAACCTCATGGAGGATACGCAGTATTTT	CASNLMEDTQYF
-	TRBJ2-1	TRBV7-9	TRBD2	TGTGCCAGCAGCTTGACTAGCGGGGGGCGGGGTGAGCAGTTCTTC	CASSLTSGGRGEQFF
-	TRBJ2-6	TRBV7-8	-	TGTGCCAGCAGCCCGTGGACAGATTACACTGGGGCCAACGTCCTGACTTTC	CASSPWTDYTGANVLTF
-	TRBJ1-5	TRBV7-6	-	TGTGCCAGCAGCTTAGGGCCCCAGGGCTTCAATCAGCCCCAGCATTTT	CASSLGPQGFNQPQHF
-	TRBJ1-1	TRBV27	-	TGTGTTACCCCATCGGGCACTGAAGCTTTCTTT	CVTPSGTEAFF
-	TRBJ2-5	TRBV3-1/TRBV3-2	-	TGTGCCAGCAGCCAAGGGCAGGGCCAAGAGACCCAGTACTTC	CASSQGQGQETQYF
-	TRBJ1-2	TRBV7-9	-	TGTGCCAGCAGCCCCCTTTATGGCTACACCTTC	CASSPLYGYTF
-	TRBJ1-5	TRBV5-1	-	TGCGCCAGCAGCTTGACAGGAAACGGCAATCAGCCCCAGCATTTT	CASSLTGNGNQPQHF
-	TRBJ2-5	TRBV6-5	-	TGTGCCAGCAGTTACTCGGGACAAAAGGGAGGGGAGACCCAGTACTTC	CASSYSGQKGGETQYF
-	TRBJ2-2	TRBV7-7	TRBD2	TGTGCCAGCAGTTTAACTAGCGGGCTTAACACCGGGGAGCTGTTTTTT	CASSLTSGLNTGELFF
-	TRBJ1-1	TRBV6-5	-	TGTGCCAGCAGTTACGTGGCAAACGCTGAAGCTTTCTTT	CASSYVANAEAFF
-	TRBJ1-3	TRBV5-6	-	TGTGCCAGCAGCTCGACCCCGGAGAGCTCTGGAAACACCATATATTTT	CASSSTPESSGNTIYF
few	TRBJ2-7	TRBV5-6	TRBD1	TGTGCCAGCAGCGATACAGGGGGCGTCTCCTACGAGCAGTACTTC	CASSDTGGVSYEQYF
-	TRBJ1-2	TRBV19	TRBD1	TGTGCCAGTAGTACGGACAGGGGTAACTATGGCTACACCTTC	CASSTDRGNYGYTF
-	TRBJ1-5	TRBV7-9	TRBD1	TGTGCCAGCAGCATGACAGGGGGCATTGAGCCCCAGCATTTT	CASSMTGGIEPQHF
-	TRBJ2-3	TRBV6-5	TRBD2	TGTGCCAGCAGTTACTCGTCTAGCGGGATGGATACGCAGTATTTT	CASSYSSSGMDTQYF
-	TRBJ2-3	TRBV5-1	TRBD2	TGCGCCAGCAGACTAGCGGGGGGGCTAGCAGATACGCAGTATTTT	CASRLAGGLADTQYF
-	TRBJ2-2	TRBV10-3	-	TGTGCCATACCGGGACTCTACACCGGGGAGCTGTTTTTT	CAIPGLYTGELFF
-	TRBJ2-5	TRBV6-2/TRBV6-3	TRBD2	TGTGCCAGCAGTTACGCCAAAGCGGGGTCCGAGACCCAGTACTTC	CASSYAKAGSETQYF
once	TRBJ2-3	TRBV5-1	TRBD2	TGCGCCAGCAGCTCCTTAGCGGGTAGAACAGATACGCAGTATTTT	CASSSLAGRTDTQYF
-	TRBJ2-5	TRBV4-1	-	TGCGCCAGCAGCCTCAAAGGGGCAGGGGTAAGCCAAGAGACCCAGTACTTC	CASSLKGAGVSQETQYF
-	TRBJ1-1	TRBV3-1/TRBV3-2	-	TGTGCCAGCAGCCAAGCATCCGGGTCTGAAGCTTTCTTT	CASSQASGSEAFF
-	TRBJ2-5	TRBV4-1	-	TGCGCCAGCAGCCACGCACAAAAGGAGACCCAGTACTTC	CASSHAQKETQYF
-	TRBJ2-2	TRBV10-1	TRBD2	TGCGCCAGCAGTGAGATACTAGCGGGGGAGAACACCGGGGAGCTGTTTTTT	CASSEILAGENTGELFF
-	TRBJ2-7	TRBV7-8	-	TGTGCCAGCAGCCGAAACCCTTCCCAGGAGCAGTACTTC	CASSRNPSQEQYF
-	TRBJ2-5	TRBV11-2	TRBD1	TGTGCCAGCAGCTCTACAGGGGAAGAGACCCAGTACTTC	CASSSTGEETQYF
-	TRBJ1-1	TRBV5-5	TRBD1	TGTGCCAGCAGCATCGGGACAGGCACTGAAGCTTTCTTT	CASSIGTGTEAFF
-	TRBJ1-1	TRBV2	-	TGTGCCAGGGGTCAAGGCACAGGGTCTGCGGCTTTCTTT	CARGQGTGSAAFF
-	TRBJ1-6	TRBV10-2	TRBD1	TGCGCCAGCAGTGCTGGCCAGGGGGGTTCACCCCTCCACTTT	CASSAGQGGSPLHF
-	TRBJ2-7	TRBV7-9	-	TGTGCCAGCAGCTTAGTGGGGGGTGGCTACGAGCAGTACTTC	CASSLVGGGYEQYF
few	TRBJ1-6	TRBV5-6	-	TGTGCCAGCAGCTTGGCCGGGAATAATTCACCCCTCCACTTT	CASSLAGNNSPLHF